This T cell receptor (beta chain) was identified in a study of beta chain features in type 1 diabetes. Of note for this clone: No antigen is known for it.

The authors reverse transcribed all of the isolated RNA, so sequencing captured expressed TCRB transcripts. Clones were sequenced by immunoSEQ multiplex PCR, and TCRdb holds only the in-frame ones, with some missing. This sample has about 150,000 clones, with roughly 9.1% found just once. Each donor gave one heparinised blood draw averaging roughly 100 mL. The authors sorted CD4+ naive, central memory, regulatory and stem cell-like memory cells via CD45RO/CCR7/CD25/CD127/CD95/CD27. Study-level findings and limits: Among all four CD4+ subsets, Type 1 diabetes patients had TCRB CDR3s that were moderately but significantly shorter.

Germline values: CDR1 MNHEY, CDR2 SVGAGI. V lost 0 bases to trimming and J lost 0 bases, with 9 bases between them. CDR3 length: 15 amino acids. The receptor's source is a woman aged 18-29 years in good health. The sequenced material came from central memory CD4+ T cells from blood. J is TRBJ2-7 and V is TRBV6-5; D may be TRBD2 (7 bases). DNA of the CDR3: TGTGCCAGCAGTTACTCCCGGGGGGCCTCCTACGAGCAGTACTTC. Its protein product is CASSYSRGASYEQYF.